Included here is one T cell receptor beta chain sequence, with context. Its antigen remains unknown. This sample was included in a study of T cell clonotyping in hematopoietic cell transplantation. General study findings and limits: CD4 and CD8 repertoire contributions could not be separated without sorting. Recipient TCR diversity dropped after transplant; expanded clonotypes rose from day 30 to 180. At the given depth, recipient repertoires were over 97% de novo clonotypes.

V lost 7 bases to trimming and J lost 0 bases; unmatched junction nucleotides: 6. Looked up from germline, CDR1 is SQVTM and CDR2 is ANQGSEA. CDR3 length: 13 amino acids. Blood collection times were about day -28 and days 30, 100, 180 posttransplant. The data were produced by immunoSEQ multiplex PCR, yet TCRdb's version contains in-frame clones alone and is incomplete. The data hold approximately 6,000 clones, with about 32% observed a single time. The sample was peripheral blood mononuclear cells, taken 30 days after allogeneic stem cell transplant. This TCR came from a female patient between 50 and 59 years old who had an allogeneic stem cell transplant from an unrelated donor, so the T cells may come from the graft donor. Some clones in this sample may be carry-over from other donors' samples. The J gene is TRBJ2-7, the V gene TRBV29-1; 7 nucleotides match TRBD1. CDR3 in DNA: TGCAGCGGGCAGACAGGGCCCTCCTACGAGCAGTACTTC. Translating gives CSGQTGPSYEQYF.